Described below is a single T cell receptor beta chain sequence and its context. It has no known antigen specificity. Base qualities are not provided; no much larger clone lies one nucleotide away. The donors were a few dozen Caucasian individuals from Russia, aged roughly 6 to 100 years, who were systemically healthy. About 10 milliliters of peripheral blood were drawn from each donor into EDTA-treated Vacutainer tubes. PBMCs were isolated by Ficoll-Paque density-gradient centrifugation, with at least 7 million obtained per sample. Trizol reagent was used to extract total RNA from the PBMCs, yielding at least 5.5 micrograms per sample. For every donor, flow cytometry on a PBMC aliquot measured the percentage of naive CD45RAhigh/CD27high T cells. The method behind the library was 5' RACE. TCRdb records Illumina HiSeq 2500 as the sequencer. A second PCR of about 6 to 12 cycles was run with a J-beta primer mix and a sample-barcoded 5' primer. Each TCR beta cDNA molecule received a unique molecular identifier from a template-switch 5' adaptor carrying 12 random nucleotides. At least 2.5 million CDR3-containing paired-end reads were obtained from each sample. The Mint cDNA synthesis kit, primed by a TRBC-specific oligonucleotide, was used to synthesize first-strand cDNA from all RNA. After uracil-DNA glycosylase treatment, a first 18-cycle PCR used universal primers M1SS and BC2_uni_R on all cDNA. In the authors' own workflow: For normalization, 1 million high-quality reads were randomly selected from each sample, with every read carrying a distinct molecular identifier. Instead of being binned into consensus sequences, reads that shared molecular identifiers were thrown out. CDR3 identification, clonotype clustering and error correction used MiTCR with a Q25 quality threshold and the strictest error-elimination algorithm. A nonparametric unseen species model with Euler transformation was used to estimate lower-bound total TCR beta diversity. Starting from the raw public reads, TCRdb applied fastp trimming at Q25, assembled clones with MiXCR and retained in-frame beta chains. Entries are consolidated by CDR3 protein sequence, retaining the most common genes and DNA. The V and J calls were determined by TCRdb, not by the authors. The sample table shows about 800,000 distinct CDR3 sequences, and 25% are seen once. Together, the top ten hold under 4.5% of the sample.

Trimming accounts for 2 bases at V and 3 bases at J, while the number of junction bases matched to no gene is 5. From the cysteine up to the phenylalanine, the CDR3 has a length of 15 residues. Only the CDR3 part of the read is kept: 45 bases, read in frame from the first base. CDR1 and CDR2, looked up from the germline V gene, are MDHEN and SYDVKM. The record originates from a study of blood T cells in healthy people across ages (dated by TCRdb to between 2014 and 2017). Background on the whole study: In model experiments, template switching captured roughly one uniquely barcoded TCR beta cDNA molecule for every two T cells. Age-related changes in TCR beta repertoire diversity were measured in the study by deep sequencing normalized with unique cDNA molecular identifiers. Four age groups were formed from the donors: young (average about 17 years), middle-aged (around 37), aged (roughly 58) and long-lived (more than 75). Using the same blood draw, the study looked at two additional independent replicas of 1 million unique cDNA reads for two donors, one aged 18 to 30 and the other aged 80 or older.

On the study overall, not on this receptor specifically: The CMV infection status of donors was not known, potentially confounding age-related changes in expanded clonotypes. Compared with the aged group, the long-lived group had more naive CD4+ T cells, fewer expanded clones and increased TCR diversity, suggesting age selection. Estimates of total diversity based on one million sequenced T cells were regarded as lower bounds and as underestimates. Bulk unsorted PBMC profiling prevented conclusive comparison of naive and antigen-experienced compartments. Observed TCR beta diversity correlated strongly with the percentage of naive T cells measured by flow cytometry. Observed TCR beta diversity per million T cells fell roughly linearly with age, and a significant reduction was already apparent by age roughly 40.

These data also formed part of another study, on T cells of mothers and their children. In that second paper, the authors write: Nine systemically healthy Caucasian individuals served as donors, namely three mothers together with their six children. cDNA synthesis used all of the extracted RNA, with approximately 1.6 ug of RNA in each 15 ul reaction. Sample barcodes and 2-4 random nucleotides were added via the M1S primer in the second PCR. Over 9 million TCR beta CDR3 reads came from each mother, compared with about 3.2 million reads from each child. Thymic selection shapes the output of TCR recombination in a similar way in related and unrelated pairs, and inherited differences have a minor effect. Normalized repertoire overlap was always slightly but never significantly higher in related than unrelated mother-child pairs. No persistent microchimeric T cell clones were found, with a detection sensitivity of approximately 100 clones per million clonotypes. The study used deep NGS to compare TCR beta repertoires of mothers and children, seeking features distinguishing related mother-child pairs from unrelated individuals. Mothers averaged about 37 +/- 4 years of age and children averaged about 10 +/- 4 years. After adapters were ligated using NEBNext reagents, the libraries underwent 100+100 nt paired-end sequencing on an Illumina HiSeq 2000. To avoid cross-contamination, the mother libraries and the child libraries were prepared a month apart and sequenced in separate runs. Each donor had between about 450,000 and 2,100,000 distinct TCR beta clonotypes identified. Naive TCR beta clonotypes were estimated from low-frequency clonotypes matched to each donor's FACS-determined naive share, without sorting.

The chain couples TRBV28 to TRBJ2-7; the junction holds 9 bases that match TRBD1. This receptor was identified in a boy between 10 and 17 years old in good health. Sequencing input: blood. CDR3 loop: CASSLPGQGLYEQYF. The sequenced DNA: TGTGCCAGCAGTTTACCGGGACAGGGTCTCTACGAGCAGTACTTC. Here the CDR3 is joined to the reference TRBV28 and TRBJ2-7 genes, and the full variable domain is: DVKVTQSSRYLVKRTGEKVFLECVQDMDHENMFWYRQDPGLGLRLIYFSYDVKMKEKGDIPEGYSVSREKKERFSLILESASTNQTSMYLCASSLPGQGLYEQYFGPGTRLTVT.